The 16 T cell receptor beta chains listed next were all sequenced from one sample in a study of T cell responses to AZD1222 COVID-19 vaccine. Using immunoSEQ multiplex PCR, the repertoire was profiled, and TCRdb retains in-frame clones only, with some absent. The table lists about 94,000 clones, about 85% of them singletons. Sequencing was performed on peripheral blood, taken 28 days after the second AZD1222 dose. Source of these receptors: an adult who received the AZD1222 COVID-19 vaccine.

This clone turned up a few times. The chain is built from TRBV27 and TRBJ2-7; 11 bases are shared with TRBD2. The germline V gene has CDR1 MNHEY and CDR2 SMNVEV (reference sequence). The CDR3 is 16 residues long. V lost 5 bases and J lost 7; bases outside the gene matches: 13. CDR3 coding DNA: TGTGCCAGCAGTCGACCGCCGGGGACTAGCGGTTTGGAGCAGTACTTC. This gives the protein CASSRPPGTSGLEQYF.

Here the CDR3 DNA reads TGTGCCAGCAGTTACTCGAGGGGGTCCTATAATTCACCCCTCCACTTT. Its translation is CASSYSRGSYNSPLHF. The chain links TRBV6-5 to TRBJ1-6; D is perhaps TRBD1 (6 bases). This CDR3 spans 16 amino acids. Germline lookup yields CDR1 MNHEY and CDR2 SVGAGI. V lost 0 bases and J 1 base, leaving 7 bases between the germline ends.

The chain recombines TRBV19 with TRBJ1-5; D is unclear. The V gene lost 0 bases and the J gene lost 0 bases, with 18 bases spanning the gap. Germline lookup yields CDR1 LNHDA and CDR2 SQIVND (reference sequence). The CDR3 runs to 19 residues. The CDR3 region has the DNA TGTGCCAGTAGTATAGATGCTTTGGCAGACGGGTTTAGCAATCAGCCCCAGCATTTT. Protein sequence: CASSIDALADGFSNQPQHF.

The chain recombines TRBV24-1 with TRBJ2-3, with 10 positions matching TRBD2. The CDR3 sequence is 17 residues long. The trim removed 4 bases at V and 4 bases at J, leaving 10 bases unmatched. Germline CDR1 is KGHDR and CDR2 is SFDVKD. This CDR3 is CATSDLASGSQADTQYF. In DNA form, the CDR3 reads TGTGCCACCAGTGACTTGGCTAGCGGGAGTCAAGCAGATACGCAGTATTTT.

The chain is built from TRBV5-1 and TRBJ1-4; D remains ambiguous. The CDR3 sequence is 16 residues long. The germline V and J ends were trimmed by 0 bases and 8 bases, with 17 bases remaining between them. Per germline, CDR1 SGHRS and CDR2 YFSETQ. The CDR3 DNA sequence: TGCGCCAGCAGCTTGGAACCGGGATTTGGTGGAGAAAAACTGTTTTTT. It is translated as CASSLEPGFGGEKLFF.

The rearrangement uses TRBV15 and TRBJ2-3; 7 bases map to TRBD2. V shed 1 base and J 5 bases; nucleotides not matched to a gene: 6. This CDR3 contains 15 residues. The germline CDR1 and CDR2 sequences are LNHNV and YYDKDF (reference sequence). The CDR3 sequence is CATSRAREYGDTQYF. The CDR3 bases are TGTGCCACCAGCAGAGCGCGGGAGTATGGAGATACGCAGTATTTT.

This sequence joins TRBV12-3 or TRBV12-4 and TRBJ1-2; a weak D match, TRBD1 (6 bases). CDR3 length: 13 residues. V lost 6 bases and J 4 bases, leaving 12 bases between the germline ends. CDR3 sequence (DNA): TGTGCCAGCAGCCCAGACAGGTTCTATGGCTACACCTTC. Encoded protein: CASSPDRFYGYTF.

The chain carries TRBV19 and TRBJ2-1, with D possibly being TRBD2 (5 bases). Trimming took off 8 bases at V and 2 bases at J, with 10 bases between the two ends. CDR1 is LNHDA and CDR2 is SQIVND in the germline V gene (reference sequence). This CDR3 region has 13 residues. CDR3 DNA sequence: TGTGCCAGTCAGGAGGAAGCCTACAATGAGCAGTTCTTC. Translation gives CASQEEAYNEQFF.

The genes are TRBV10-3 and TRBJ2-3; D call uncertain. V was clipped by 4 bases and J by 0 bases, with 11 bases between them. Germline V CDR1 and CDR2: ENHRY, SYGVKD. The CDR3 length is 15 residues. The CDR3 loop is CAISALNPSTDTQYF. CDR3 nucleotides: TGTGCCATCAGTGCCCTGAATCCTAGCACAGATACGCAGTATTTT.

The genes are TRBV7-9 and TRBJ2-2, with no clear D. Trimming removed 1 base at V and 7 bases at J, with 4 bases between. CDR3 size: 12 residues. From germline, CDR1 is SEHNR and CDR2 FQNEAQ (reference sequence). The CDR3 DNA follows: TGTGCCAGCAGCTTAGATTACGGGGAGCTGTTTTTT. This codes for CASSLDYGELFF.

Within the sample, this clone is large (0.1 to 1%). The chain links TRBV10-3 to TRBJ2-5, with D tentatively TRBD1 (6 bases). The CDR3 consists of 13 residues. CDR1 is ENHRY and CDR2 is SYGVKD in the germline V gene. Deletions cut 9 bases from V and 2 bases from J, with 13 bases between. The CDR3 DNA reads as TGTGCCATAATTAGGACAGTACAAGAGACCCAGTACTTC. This encodes CAIIRTVQETQYF.

The chain employs TRBV12-3 or TRBV12-4 and TRBJ2-7, with D possibly matching TRBD2 (5 bases). The CDR3 length is 13 residues. The V gene lost 6 bases and the J gene lost 5 bases, with 14 bases spanning the gap. This CDR3 is CASSQPEGNEQYF. CDR3 sequence (DNA): TGTGCCAGCAGCCAACCTGAGGGTAACGAGCAGTACTTC.

This chain joins TRBV10-3 and TRBJ2-7; no definite D call. Trimming took 2 bases from V and 3 from J, leaving 8 bases between them. CDR1 and CDR2 (germline): ENHRY, SYGVKD. This CDR3 is built from 13 residues. CDR3 sequence reads: CAISEEAVYEQYF. CDR3 bases: TGTGCCATCAGTGAGGAGGCAGTCTACGAGCAGTACTTC.

The chain recombines TRBV18 with TRBJ2-5; 10 bases are a match to TRBD2. The CDR3 is made up of 16 amino acids. With 0 bases clipped from V and 5 bases from J, the junction kept 6 bases outside the gene matches. Germline lookup yields CDR1 KGHSH and CDR2 LQKENI. The CDR3 sequence: CASSPPVAGGGETQYF. The CDR3, as DNA: TGTGCCAGCTCACCACCGGTAGCGGGGGGAGGCGAGACCCAGTACTTC.

This clone was picked up one time. The chain combines TRBV27 with TRBJ2-3; D gene uncertain. Looked up from germline, CDR1 is MNHEY and CDR2 is SMNVEV (reference sequence). The CDR3 contains 13 residues. Trimming cost V 7 bases and J 2 bases, with 10 bases left between them. This chain's CDR3 is CASNTGLTDTQYF. CDR3 coding DNA: TGTGCCAGCAACACGGGCCTCACAGATACGCAGTATTTT.

This clone was counted a few times. The CDR3 sequence: CAISENPTEQYF. DNA for the CDR3: TGTGCCATCAGTGAAAACCCAACCGAGCAGTACTTC. The chain uses TRBV10-3 and TRBJ2-7; no reliable D call. V shed 3 bases and J shed 6 bases, with 9 bases lying between them. The CDR3 length is 12 residues. Germline assignment: CDR1 ENHRY and CDR2 SYGVKD.